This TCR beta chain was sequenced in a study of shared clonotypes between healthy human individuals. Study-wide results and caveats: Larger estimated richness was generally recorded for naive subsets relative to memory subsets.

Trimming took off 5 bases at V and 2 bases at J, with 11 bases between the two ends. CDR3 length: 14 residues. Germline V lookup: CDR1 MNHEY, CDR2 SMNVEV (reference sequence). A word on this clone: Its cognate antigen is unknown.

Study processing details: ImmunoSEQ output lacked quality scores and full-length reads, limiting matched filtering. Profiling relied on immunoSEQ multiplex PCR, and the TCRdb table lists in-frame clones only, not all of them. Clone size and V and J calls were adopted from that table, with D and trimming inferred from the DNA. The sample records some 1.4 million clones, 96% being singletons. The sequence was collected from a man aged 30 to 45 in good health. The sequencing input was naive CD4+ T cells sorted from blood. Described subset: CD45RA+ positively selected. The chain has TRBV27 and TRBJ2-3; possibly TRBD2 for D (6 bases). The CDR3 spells CASSIGLPTDTQYF. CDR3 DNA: TGTGCCAGCAGTATCGGACTACCCACAGATACGCAGTATTTT.